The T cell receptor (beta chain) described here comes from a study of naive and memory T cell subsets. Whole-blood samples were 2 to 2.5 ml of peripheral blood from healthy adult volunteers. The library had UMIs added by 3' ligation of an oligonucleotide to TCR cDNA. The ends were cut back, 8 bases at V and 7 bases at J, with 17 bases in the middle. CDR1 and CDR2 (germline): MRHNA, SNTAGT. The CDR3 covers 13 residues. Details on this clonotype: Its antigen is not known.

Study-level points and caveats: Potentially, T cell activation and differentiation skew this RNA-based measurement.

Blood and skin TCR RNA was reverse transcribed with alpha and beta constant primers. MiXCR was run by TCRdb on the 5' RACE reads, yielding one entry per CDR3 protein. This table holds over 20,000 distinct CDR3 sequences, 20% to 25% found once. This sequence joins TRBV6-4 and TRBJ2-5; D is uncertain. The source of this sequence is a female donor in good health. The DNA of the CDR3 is TGTGCCAGCTCCTCACGGGTTGGATGGACCCAGTACTTC. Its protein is CASSSRVGWTQYF.